This T cell receptor (beta chain) was identified in a study of blood T cell repertoires in COVID-19. In the study overall: Specimens from acute and convalescent COVID-19 originated in the United States, Italy and Spain. PBMCs, B-cell-depleted T cells, or T cells were the source of the cDNA or gDNA that made up the material.

The CDR3 contains 17 residues. The V gene end was trimmed by 1 base and the J gene end by 2 bases; junction bases not matched to a gene: 10. Germline assignment: CDR1 SGHRS and CDR2 YFSETQ. As originally analysed: Estimation of nucleated cell counts was performed using reference gene primer amplification. Here immunoSEQ multiplex PCR was the method, and the copy in TCRdb shows in-frame clones only, minus some. The V and J calls and clone size were taken over from that table, and D and trimming were inferred from the DNA. The sample includes approximately 170,000 clones, 88% seen only once; the top ten take more than 25%.

The TCR originated in a man in his 60s with acute or convalescent COVID-19. Sequenced input: peripheral blood. The chain has TRBV5-1 and TRBJ2-7; TRBD2 matches 9 bases. The CDR3 loop is CASSLRAGGFRTYEQYF. CDR3 coding DNA: TGCGCCAGCAGCTTGCGAGCGGGAGGCTTCCGAACCTACGAGCAGTACTTC.